These T cell receptor beta chains were read from a single sample in a study of cytomegalovirus exposure and HLA in healthy donors. This table comes from immunoSEQ multiplex PCR, and its TCRdb copy is limited to in-frame clones, with some not included. The table has about 110,000 clones, 88% seen once. Sequencing was carried out using PBMCs. Source of these receptors: a woman in her late teens or twenties in good health and CMV-seropositive. CDR3s include the opening cysteine and the closing phenylalanine or tryptophan. The D gene is left open where the match is weak. Some rows mark clone size as missing; the rest say once, few, many or name a class of expanded clone.

>TRBJ2-1|TRBD2|.|TRBV9
TGTGCCAGCAGCGTAAGTGTTGGAGCGGGGCGCTCCTACAATGAGCAGTTCTTC
CASSVSVGAGRSYNEQFF
>TRBJ1-1|TRBD1|once|TRBV7-9
TGTGCCAGCAGCCCCGGACAGGGGCACACTGAAGCTTTCTTT
CASSPGQGHTEAFF
>TRBJ2-2|TRBD1|.|TRBV4-1
TGCGCCAGCAGCCGATCGACAGGGGCTGGCGGGGAGCTGTTTTTT
CASSRSTGAGGELFF
>TRBJ2-3|.|.|TRBV5-5
TGTGCCAGCAGCTTCATAGCGGCTAGCACAGATACGCAGTATTTT
CASSFIAASTDTQYF
>TRBJ1-1|TRBD1|.|TRBV6-5
TGTGCCAGCAGATCCAGGACAGGGGGGGGTGAAGCTTTCTTT
CASRSRTGGGEAFF
>TRBJ1-6|TRBD1|.|TRBV7-2
TGTGCCAGCAGCAGCTCGGACAGGGACTATAATTCACCCCTCCACTTT
CASSSSDRDYNSPLHF
>TRBJ1-5|.|.|TRBV19
TGTGCCAGTAGTATAGGTCACGTATCGGGTCAGCCCCAGCATTTT
CASSIGHVSGQPQHF
>TRBJ1-1|TRBD1|.|TRBV28
TGTGCCAGCAGTTCCCCTTTACAGGGGGCGAACACTGAAGCTTTCTTT
CASSSPLQGANTEAFF
>TRBJ1-2|.|.|TRBV25-1
TGTGCCAGCAGTGAAAACGGGGGCTATGGCTACACCTTC
CASSENGGYGYTF
>TRBJ1-1|.|.|TRBV27
TGTGCCAGCAGAACGGGGGGTAGGGACACTGAAGCTTTCTTT
CASRTGGRDTEAFF
>TRBJ1-6|.|.|TRBV6-1
TGTGCCAGCAGTGGTGGGCCCTCACCCCTCCACTTT
CASSGGPSPLHF
>TRBJ2-2|.|.|TRBV27
TGTGCCAGCAGTTGGGGCACTAACACCGGGGAGCTGTTTTTT
CASSWGTNTGELFF
>TRBJ1-6|TRBD1|.|TRBV10-3
TGTGCCATCAGTGACCTAACAAACAGGGGGCATTCACCCCTCCACTTT
CAISDLTNRGHSPLHF
>TRBJ2-5|.|.|TRBV2
TGTGCCAGCAGTTTAGGGAGAGTAGCAGAGACCCAGTACTTC
CASSLGRVAETQYF
>TRBJ1-1|TRBD1|.|TRBV4-1
TGCGCCAGCAGCCAAAATACAGGGGTTTGGACTGAAGCTTTCTTT
CASSQNTGVWTEAFF
>TRBJ2-1|.|.|TRBV28
TGTGCCAGCAGTTTATCTGCGCGGAATGAGCAGTTCTTC
CASSLSARNEQFF
>TRBJ2-1|TRBD1|.|TRBV4-1
TGCGCCAGCAGCCTTACAGGACAGGGCAGTATCTACAATGAGCAGTTCTTC
CASSLTGQGSIYNEQFF